This T cell receptor beta chain stems from a study of beta chain features in type 1 diabetes. The entirety of the isolated RNA underwent reverse transcription, so expressed TCRB transcripts were sequenced. It was found that naive, central memory and regulatory T cell samples averaged approximately 3.5 million reads. Here immunoSEQ multiplex PCR was the method, and the copy in TCRdb shows in-frame clones only, minus some. The sample lists under 150,000 clones; around 51% were seen once. Germline-derived CDR1 and CDR2 are SEHNR and FQNEAQ (reference sequence). The CDR3 is 15 residues long. V shed 6 bases and J 2 bases; nucleotides not matched to a gene: 6. This clone was counted between two and nine times. Its antigen remains unidentified. Study-level points and caveats: Compared to healthy donors, patients appeared to have naive, central memory and Treg TCRB repertoires that were more alike.

About 110 mL of blood, on average, came from one heparinised draw per donor. Sample: Tregs from blood. J is TRBJ2-1 and V is TRBV7-9; 8 bases match TRBD1. The sequence came from a man between 18 and 29 years old in good health. CDR3 nucleotides: TGTGCCAGCAGTTTCACACAGGGGGCCTACAATGAGCAGTTCTTC. Translation gives CASSFTQGAYNEQFF. Together with reference TRBV7-9 and TRBJ2-1, the CDR3 gives the full variable domain: DTGVSQNPRHKITKRGQNVTFRCDPISEHNRLYWYRQTLGQGPEFLTYFQNEAQLEKSRLLSDRFSAERPKGSFSTLEIQRTEQGDSAMYLCASSFTQGAYNEQFFGPGTRLTVL.